This TCR beta chain was captured in a study of PD-L1 blockade in urothelial cancer. Across the whole study: Beginning in about 2014, patients received atezolizumab, given as 1,200 mg intravenously every 3 weeks.

With regard to this clone: Its antigen is still unknown.

The study's findings and limits: When pretreatment blood TCR clonality was below the median, it predicted better survival.

Losses at the gene ends were 8 bases for V and 6 bases for J; bases not matched to a gene: 8. The CDR3 has 14 amino acids. CDR1 and CDR2 (germline): MNHEY, SMNVEV (reference sequence). The table came from immunoSEQ multiplex PCR; TCRdb's copy has only in-frame clones and leaves some out. This sample has about 21,000 clones, with about 90% found just once. J is TRBJ2-7 and V is TRBV27; the match to TRBD1 covers 12 bases. The sample here was PBMCs, taken around atezolizumab (anti-PD-L1) treatment. The source is a woman aged 55 to 70 with urothelial cancer. The CDR3 here is CASSSRDRGLEQYF. Here the CDR3 DNA reads TGTGCCAGCTCCTCCAGGGACAGGGGGCTCGAGCAGTACTTC.